Below, 7 T cell receptor beta chains from the same sample are listed, as sequenced in a study of cytomegalovirus exposure and HLA in healthy donors (dated by TCRdb to about 2017). Library preparation used the immunoSEQ multiplex PCR assay. The multiplex PCR relied on a mix of 60 forward primers for TCR Vbeta segments and 13 reverse primers for TCR Jbeta segments. The immuneACCESS repertoire file appears here via TCRdb, limited to in-frame rearrangements. These files lack a portion of the clones; in checked studies, under half of the deficit traces to unresolved V genes, and the cause of the others is not known. This sample comprises 100,000 to 120,000 clones, 67% of them detected only once. Jointly, the top ten make up roughly 8.7% of the sample. The sequencing input was PBMCs. The source of these receptors is a man younger than 35 in good health and CMV-seropositive.

The chain joins TRBV2 to TRBJ1-5, with TRBD1 matching 7 bases. Germline CDR1 and CDR2: SNHLY and FYNNEI. V dropped 11 bases and J dropped 4; count of bases not matched to a gene: 8. This CDR3 is built from 13 residues. The CDR3 loop reads CAGGTDLNQPQHF. The CDR3 DNA follows: TGTGCCGGAGGGACAGATCTGAATCAGCCCCAGCATTTT.

CDR3 in amino acids: CASSTYLPGQEPYSNQPQHF. CDR3 DNA sequence: TGTGCCAGCAGCACTTATCTCCCGGGACAGGAGCCCTATAGCAATCAGCCCCAGCATTTT. The chain couples TRBV5-4 to TRBJ1-5, with 8 bases aligning to TRBD1. The germline V gene has CDR1 SGHNT and CDR2 YYREEE (reference sequence). This CDR3 has 20 amino acids. The V segment lost 4 bases and the J segment 0 bases; nucleotides outside the gene matches: 18.

The chain recombines TRBV4-1 with TRBJ2-7, with 7 nucleotides matching TRBD1. This CDR3 has 15 amino acids. The germline V gene has CDR1 MGHRA and CDR2 YSYEKL. Unmatched junction bases numbered 4, after V lost 2 bases and J lost 0 bases. CDR3 DNA: TGCGCCAGCAGCCAAACAGGGGACCCCTCCTACGAGCAGTACTTC. It yields the protein CASSQTGDPSYEQYF.

The chain employs TRBV29-1 and TRBJ2-5; 9 nucleotides agree with TRBD2. This CDR3 is 14 amino acids long. CDR1 is SQVTM and CDR2 is ANQGSEA in the germline V gene. With 3 bases clipped from V and 5 bases from J, the junction kept 7 bases outside the gene matches. Here the CDR3 reads CSVDWPSGAETQYF. Here the CDR3 DNA reads TGCAGCGTTGATTGGCCTAGCGGGGCGGAGACCCAGTACTTC.

The genes are TRBV5-6 and TRBJ1-3; TRBD1 matches at 7 bases. There are 15 residues in the CDR3. V lost 2 bases, J lost 5 bases, and 7 bases stayed unmatched. Germline CDR1 is SGHDT and CDR2 is YYEEEE. The CDR3 nucleotides are TGTGCCAGCAGCTTCTGGGGACAGCCTCGAAACACCATATATTTT. Amino acid sequence: CASSFWGQPRNTIYF.

The chain couples TRBV5-1 to TRBJ2-3, with D possibly being TRBD1 (6 bases). Trimming took off 1 base at V and 4 bases at J, with 16 bases between the two ends. CDR1 and CDR2 (germline): SGHRS, YFSETQ. The CDR3 has 16 residues. For the CDR3, the DNA is TGCGCCAGCAGCTTGAAGAAGAGGCAGGGGCCAGATACGCAGTATTTT. This sequence encodes CASSLKKRQGPDTQYF.

This chain joins TRBV5-1 and TRBJ1-6; 8 nucleotides agree with TRBD1. The CDR3 covers 16 residues. After removal of 3 bases from V and 4 bases from J, the junction contained 6 bases not matched to a gene. CDR1 is SGHRS and CDR2 is YFSETQ in the germline V gene. The CDR3 loop reads CASSSGDRRYNSPLHF. The CDR3 DNA reads TGCGCCAGCAGCTCGGGGGACAGGAGGTATAATTCACCCCTCCACTTT.